This TCR beta chain came from a study of glioma-infiltrating T cells (dated by TCRdb to 2016 to 2017). Study-wide context: TCR alpha- and beta-chain repertoires were sequenced from glioma tissue, non-neoplastic brain tissue and matched peripheral blood mononuclear cells. To gauge divergence between tissue and blood T-cell populations, every tissue-infiltrating repertoire was compared against the peripheral blood repertoire from the same patient. Three low-grade glioma patients, several primary glioblastoma patients, and three non-glioma patients who contributed non-neoplastic brain tissue made up the paired cohort. The paper as a whole reports these results and caveats: Tissue and blood shared very few CDR3 sequences, a result attributed to high CDR3 diversity and limited sampling. Group comparisons rested on small numbers: three non-neoplastic, three low-grade glioma and several glioblastoma patients. VJ-independent divergence between tissue and blood was lower than expected in non-neoplastic patients but higher than expected in all gliomas, particularly low-grade gliomas.

Including the terminal cysteine and phenylalanine, the CDR3 comprises 15 residues. This entry keeps only the CDR3 DNA: 45 bases, framed from base 1. At the junction V is shortened by 8 bases and J by 0 bases, with 14 bases in between. Taken from the germline V gene, the CDR1 and CDR2 loops are LGHNT and FRNRAP. This clonotype was picked up a small number of times. What antigen it recognizes has not been identified. No base-level quality is on record; no much larger clone is a single base apart. The iRepertoire nested amplicon-rescue multiplex PCR (arm-PCR) platform was used to amplify TCR alpha and beta CDR3 regions from RNA. For one-step reverse transcription and amplification, roughly 90-400 ng of tissue mRNA or PBMC total RNA was used as input. Following bead purification, Illumina adapters were added by a secondary multiplex PCR, and libraries between 200 and 400 bp were gel-purified. Libraries carried internal 6-nucleotide barcodes used for demultiplexing. Sequencing of libraries was performed on an Illumina MiSeq with 2x220 or 2x250 nucleotide paired-end reads. From the authors' description of their analysis: FLASH 1.2.11 was used to merge paired reads, and BWA-MEM then aligned the reads to the GRCh37 human genome before TRA and TRB reads were extracted. V and J assignment used an IMGT-derived reference of cassette sequences and CDR3 motifs that included pseudogenes. Three-frame translation of reads was performed, and productive CDR3s were defined as those with a C...FGXG motif and no stop codons. Clonotypes were defined as unique combinations of V-J cassette pair and CDR3 amino acid sequence. Reads were filtered by Hamming distance, with the threshold set by the sequence error rate of each sample in mapped regions. TCRdb reran the public reads through fastp at Q25 and MiXCR, keeping productive beta chains. A single entry per CDR3 protein holds the most common genes and DNA from its merged rows. None of the V and J calls come from the authors' own analysis; TCRdb made them. The sample table shows around 180,000 distinct CDR3 sequences, and about 46% are seen once. The ten largest clones represent 5.2% of the sample.

The TCR originated in a human donor with low-grade glioma or glioblastoma, undergoing nonglioma brain surgery, or in good health (not recorded which). Sequenced input: glioma tissue, nonneoplastic brain tissue, or PBMCs (not recorded which). The V and J genes are TRBV12-5 and TRBJ1-3; there is no confident call for the D gene. The encoded CDR3 is CASSSPGLSGNTIYF. The sequenced DNA is TGTGCTAGTTCTAGCCCCGGGCTCTCTGGAAACACCATATATTTT.